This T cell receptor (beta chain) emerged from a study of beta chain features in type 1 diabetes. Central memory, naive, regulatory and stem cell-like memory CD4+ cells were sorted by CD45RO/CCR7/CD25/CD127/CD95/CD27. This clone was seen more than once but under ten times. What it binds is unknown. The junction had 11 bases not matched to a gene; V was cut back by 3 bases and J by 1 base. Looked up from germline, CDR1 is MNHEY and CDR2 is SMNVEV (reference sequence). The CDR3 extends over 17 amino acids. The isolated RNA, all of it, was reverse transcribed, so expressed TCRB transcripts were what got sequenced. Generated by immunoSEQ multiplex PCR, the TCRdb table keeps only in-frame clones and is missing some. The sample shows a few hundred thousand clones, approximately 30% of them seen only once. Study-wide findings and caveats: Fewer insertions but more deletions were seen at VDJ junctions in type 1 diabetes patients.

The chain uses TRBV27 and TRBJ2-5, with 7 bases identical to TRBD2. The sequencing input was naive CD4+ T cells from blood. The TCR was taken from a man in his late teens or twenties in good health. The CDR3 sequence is CASSFARRREFQETQYF. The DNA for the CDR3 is TGTGCCAGCAGTTTCGCAAGGCGGCGGGAGTTCCAAGAGACCCAGTACTTC.